This TCR beta chain was sequenced for a study of T-cell memory formation after mild COVID-19. A single record per CDR3 protein comes from TCRdb applying MiXCR to the 5' RACE reads. The data hold 130,000 to 150,000 distinct CDR3 sequences, with around 5.8% observed a single time. CDR1 SGHNT and CDR2 YENEEA come from the germline V gene. The CDR3 contains 14 residues. Trimming cost V 8 bases and J 6 bases; bases outside gene matches: 6. Sequencing was done on a sample of PBMCs or a T cell subset sorted from them (not recorded which). The J gene is TRBJ2-1, the V gene TRBV11-3, with 11 bases matching TRBD2. The sequence was collected from an adult woman who had mild COVID-19 (a few samples of this study predate the infection). Cell type and time point are not known. The CDR3 sequence: CASRRGTSGNEQFF. The CDR3 DNA follows: TGTGCCAGCCGCCGGGGGACTAGCGGCAATGAGCAGTTCTTC.